Listed below are T cell receptor beta chains from one sample, sequenced in a study of memory CD4+ T cells and cytomegalovirus serostatus. Only in-frame clones appear in the TCRdb table, and some are missing; sequencing was by immunoSEQ multiplex PCR. The table lists about 52,000 clones, roughly 78% of them singletons. The specimen sequenced was memory CD4+ T cells from blood. These receptors originate from an adult in good health and CMV-seronegative. Each CDR3 is given with its conserved first and last residue. A D gene is named only where the DNA matches it firmly. The size field is filled for only some rows; it gives once, few, many or a size class.

d_gene	abundance	j_gene	v_gene	CDR3aa	CDR3nt
-	-	TRBJ2-7	TRBV18	CASATGIYEQYF	TGTGCCAGCGCGACAGGAATCTACGAGCAGTACTTC
-	-	TRBJ1-4	TRBV7-9	CASSLDRGINEKLFF	TGTGCCAGCAGCTTAGACCGGGGGATTAATGAAAAACTGTTTTTT
TRBD1	-	TRBJ1-2	TRBV6-5	CASSYGTGPANYGYTF	TGTGCCAGCAGTTACGGGACAGGGCCTGCTAACTATGGCTACACCTTC
TRBD1	-	TRBJ2-5	TRBV19	CASSMDRGETQYF	TGTGCCAGTAGTATGGACAGGGGAGAGACCCAGTACTTC
TRBD1	-	TRBJ2-1	TRBV19	CASSSTGGLEQFF	TGTGCCAGTAGTTCGACAGGGGGCCTTGAGCAGTTCTTC
TRBD1	-	TRBJ2-7	TRBV28	CASSSGGGGTGGFNEQYF	TGTGCCAGCAGTTCCGGGGGGGGAGGGACAGGGGGATTCAACGAGCAGTACTTC
-	-	TRBJ1-2	TRBV6-1	CASSDSTNYGYTF	TGTGCCAGCAGTGACAGTACTAACTATGGCTACACCTTC
-	-	TRBJ2-7	TRBV6-5	CASSYGGTGYYEQYF	TGTGCCAGCAGTTACGGGGGAACAGGGTACTACGAGCAGTACTTC
-	-	TRBJ1-2	TRBV7-8	CASSLAEGFSYGYTF	TGTGCCAGCAGCTTAGCAGAGGGCTTCTCCTATGGCTACACCTTC
TRBD2	few	TRBJ2-3	TRBV4-2	CASSQVPLAGGTDTQYF	TGTGCCAGCAGCCAAGTACCACTAGCGGGGGGCACAGATACGCAGTATTTT
TRBD1	-	TRBJ1-5	TRBV5-6	CASSLGRGLSNQPQHF	TGTGCCAGCAGCTTAGGCAGGGGGCTTAGCAATCAGCCCCAGCATTTT
-	-	TRBJ1-2	TRBV7-2	CASSLRAGGYTF	TGTGCCAGCAGCTTAAGGGCAGGTGGCTACACCTTC
TRBD1	few	TRBJ1-2	TRBV11-2	CASSVDRGRLGYTF	TGTGCCAGCAGCGTAGACAGGGGGCGGCTCGGCTACACCTTC
-	-	TRBJ1-6	TRBV7-2	CASSREQGIGSPLHF	TGTGCCAGCAGCCGCGAACAAGGGATTGGTTCACCCCTCCACTTT
-	-	TRBJ1-4	TRBV6-5	CASRMGPSNEKLFF	TGTGCCAGCAGAATGGGACCTTCTAATGAAAAACTGTTTTTT
-	few	TRBJ2-1	TRBV11-3	CASSSRVVKYDEQFF	TGTGCCAGCAGCTCCCGAGTAGTAAAGTATGATGAGCAGTTCTTC
TRBD1	few	TRBJ1-6	TRBV30	CACGGQGNSPLHF	TGTGCCTGCGGGGGACAGGGTAATTCACCCCTCCACTTT
-	few	TRBJ2-5	TRBV10-3	CAIGTEETQYF	TGTGCCATCGGAACAGAAGAGACCCAGTACTTC
-	-	TRBJ2-5	TRBV18	CASSPVGETQYF	TGTGCCAGCTCACCCGTCGGGGAGACCCAGTACTTC
TRBD1	-	TRBJ2-5	TRBV7-6	CASSLGTGGIETQYF	TGTGCCAGCAGCTTAGGGACAGGGGGCATCGAGACCCAGTACTTC